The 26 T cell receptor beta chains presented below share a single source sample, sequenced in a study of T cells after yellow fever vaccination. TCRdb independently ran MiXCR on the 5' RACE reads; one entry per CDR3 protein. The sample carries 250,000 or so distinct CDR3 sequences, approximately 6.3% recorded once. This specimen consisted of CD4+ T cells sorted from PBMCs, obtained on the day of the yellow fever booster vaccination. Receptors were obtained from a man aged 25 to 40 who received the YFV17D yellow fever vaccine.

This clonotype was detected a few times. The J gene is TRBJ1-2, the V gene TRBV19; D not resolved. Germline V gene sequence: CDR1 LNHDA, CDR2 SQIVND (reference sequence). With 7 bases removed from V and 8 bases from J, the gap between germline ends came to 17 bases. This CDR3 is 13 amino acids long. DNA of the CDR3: TGTGCCAGTAATAAGGGAGTCGGACGAGGCTACACCTTC. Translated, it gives CASNKGVGRGYTF.

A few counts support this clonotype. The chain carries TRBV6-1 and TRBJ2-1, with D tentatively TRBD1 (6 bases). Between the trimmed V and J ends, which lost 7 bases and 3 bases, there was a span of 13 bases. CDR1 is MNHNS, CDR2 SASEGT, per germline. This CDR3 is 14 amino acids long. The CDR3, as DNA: TGTGCCAGCAAAAGGGGGAGTGGCTACAATGAGCAGTTCTTC. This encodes CASKRGSGYNEQFF.

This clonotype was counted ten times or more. CDR3 bases: TGTGCCAGCAGTCACACAGGACTCGAGCAGTACTTC. It codes for CASSHTGLEQYF. The chain is built from TRBV12-3 or TRBV12-4 and TRBJ2-7; D may be TRBD1 or TRBD2 (5 bases each). V was cut by 5 bases and J by 6 bases, with 11 bases left in between. This CDR3 is built from 12 residues.

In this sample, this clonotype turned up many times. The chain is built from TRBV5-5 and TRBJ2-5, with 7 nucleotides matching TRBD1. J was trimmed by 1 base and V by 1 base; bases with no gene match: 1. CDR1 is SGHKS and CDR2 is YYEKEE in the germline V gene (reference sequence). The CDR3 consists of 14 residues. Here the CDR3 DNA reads TGTGCCAGCAGCTTGTGGACAGGCCAAGAGACCCAGTACTTC. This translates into CASSLWTGQETQYF.

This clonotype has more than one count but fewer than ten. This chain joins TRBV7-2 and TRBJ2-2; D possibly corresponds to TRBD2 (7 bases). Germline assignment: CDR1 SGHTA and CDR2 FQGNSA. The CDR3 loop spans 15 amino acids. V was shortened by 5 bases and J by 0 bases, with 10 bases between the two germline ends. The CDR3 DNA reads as TGTGCCAGCAGCAAAGGGGGGGCGAACACCGGGGAGCTGTTTTTT. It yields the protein CASSKGGANTGELFF.

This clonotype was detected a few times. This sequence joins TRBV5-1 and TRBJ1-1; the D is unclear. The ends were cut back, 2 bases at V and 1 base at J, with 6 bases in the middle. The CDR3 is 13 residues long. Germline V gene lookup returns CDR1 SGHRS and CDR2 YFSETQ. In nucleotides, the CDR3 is TGCGCCAGCAGCTTCACAAGGAACACTGAAGCTTTCTTT. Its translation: CASSFTRNTEAFF. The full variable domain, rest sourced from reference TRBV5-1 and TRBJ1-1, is KAGVTQTPRYLIKTRGQQVTLSCSPISGHRSVSWYQQTPGQGLQFLFEYFSETQRNKGNFPGRFSGRQFSNSRSEMNVSTLELGDSALYLCASSFTRNTEAFFGQGTRLTVV.

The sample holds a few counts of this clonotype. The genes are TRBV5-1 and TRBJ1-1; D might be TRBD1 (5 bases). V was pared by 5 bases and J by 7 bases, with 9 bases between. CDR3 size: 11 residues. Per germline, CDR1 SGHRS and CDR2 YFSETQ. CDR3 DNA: TGCGCCAGCAGTTCGGACAATGAAGCTTTCTTT. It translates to CASSSDNEAFF.

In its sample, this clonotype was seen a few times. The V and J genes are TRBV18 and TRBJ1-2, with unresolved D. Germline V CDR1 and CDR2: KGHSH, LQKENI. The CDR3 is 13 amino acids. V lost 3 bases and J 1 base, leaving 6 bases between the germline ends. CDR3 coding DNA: TGTGCCAGCTCACCTCAGGATAACTATGGCTACACCTTC. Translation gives CASSPQDNYGYTF.

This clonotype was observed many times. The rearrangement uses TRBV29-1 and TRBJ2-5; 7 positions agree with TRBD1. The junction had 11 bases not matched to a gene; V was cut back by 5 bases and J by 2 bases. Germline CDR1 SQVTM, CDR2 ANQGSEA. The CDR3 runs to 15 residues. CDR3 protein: CSVIASGTEQETQYF. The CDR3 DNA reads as TGCAGCGTTATAGCTTCCGGGACAGAACAAGAGACCCAGTACTTC.

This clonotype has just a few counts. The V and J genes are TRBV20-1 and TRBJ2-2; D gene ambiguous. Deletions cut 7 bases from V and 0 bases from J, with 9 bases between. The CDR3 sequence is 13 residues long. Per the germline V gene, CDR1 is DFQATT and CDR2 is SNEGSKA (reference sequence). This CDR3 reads CSVESSNTGELFF. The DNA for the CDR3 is TGCAGTGTAGAGTCTTCGAACACCGGGGAGCTGTTTTTT.

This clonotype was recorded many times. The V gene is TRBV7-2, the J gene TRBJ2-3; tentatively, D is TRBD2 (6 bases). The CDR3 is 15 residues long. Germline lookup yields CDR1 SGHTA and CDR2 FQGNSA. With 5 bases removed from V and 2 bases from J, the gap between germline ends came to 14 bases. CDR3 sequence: CASSERAGNTDTQYF. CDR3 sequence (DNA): TGTGCCAGCAGCGAAAGAGCGGGCAACACAGATACGCAGTATTTT.

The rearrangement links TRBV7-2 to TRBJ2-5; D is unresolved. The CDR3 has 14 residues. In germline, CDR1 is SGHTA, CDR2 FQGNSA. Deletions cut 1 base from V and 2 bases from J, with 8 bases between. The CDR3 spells CASSLDPRQETQYF. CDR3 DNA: TGTGCCAGCAGCTTAGATCCCAGGCAAGAGACCCAGTACTTC.

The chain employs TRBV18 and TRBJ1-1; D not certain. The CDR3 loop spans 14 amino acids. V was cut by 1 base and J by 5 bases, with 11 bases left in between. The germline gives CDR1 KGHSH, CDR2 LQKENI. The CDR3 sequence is CASSPHVEATEAFF. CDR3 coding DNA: TGTGCCAGCTCACCACATGTCGAAGCGACTGAAGCTTTCTTT.

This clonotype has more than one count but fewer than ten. CDR3 sequence (DNA): TGTGCCAGCAGCAAGGGGGTAGCGGGGGGTAGGACCCAGTACTTC. It translates to CASSKGVAGGRTQYF. The rearrangement links TRBV7-2 to TRBJ2-5; 10 bases match TRBD2. Germline V CDR1 and CDR2: SGHTA, FQGNSA. The CDR3 consists of 15 residues. The junction had 10 bases not matched to a gene; V was cut back by 5 bases and J by 7 bases.

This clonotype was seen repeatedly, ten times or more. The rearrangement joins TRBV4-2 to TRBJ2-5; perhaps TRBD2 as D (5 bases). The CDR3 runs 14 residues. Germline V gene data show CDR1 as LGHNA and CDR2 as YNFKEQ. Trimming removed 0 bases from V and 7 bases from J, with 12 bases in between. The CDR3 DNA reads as TGTGCCAGCAGCCAAGATGGCGATGGAGGGACCCAGTACTTC. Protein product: CASSQDGDGGTQYF.

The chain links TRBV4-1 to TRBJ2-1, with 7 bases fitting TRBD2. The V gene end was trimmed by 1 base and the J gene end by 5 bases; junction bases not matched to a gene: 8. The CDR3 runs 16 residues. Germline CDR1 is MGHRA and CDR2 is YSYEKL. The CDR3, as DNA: TGCGCCAGCAGCCAAGTTCGGGCGGGAGCGGACAATGAGCAGTTCTTC. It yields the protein CASSQVRAGADNEQFF.

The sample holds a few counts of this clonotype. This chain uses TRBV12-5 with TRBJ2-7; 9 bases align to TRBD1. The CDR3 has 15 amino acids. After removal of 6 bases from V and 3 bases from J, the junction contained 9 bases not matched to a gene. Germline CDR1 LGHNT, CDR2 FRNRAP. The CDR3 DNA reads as TGTGCTAGTGGCCAGACCGGGACAGGGCGCTACGAGCAGTACTTC. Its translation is CASGQTGTGRYEQYF.

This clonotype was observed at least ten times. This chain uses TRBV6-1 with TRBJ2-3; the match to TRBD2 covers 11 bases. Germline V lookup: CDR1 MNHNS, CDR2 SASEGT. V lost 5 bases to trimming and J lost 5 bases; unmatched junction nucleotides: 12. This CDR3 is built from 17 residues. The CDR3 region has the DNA TGTGCCAGCAGTCGAGATACTAGCGGGAGAGGCGGAGATACGCAGTATTTT. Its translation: CASSRDTSGRGGDTQYF.

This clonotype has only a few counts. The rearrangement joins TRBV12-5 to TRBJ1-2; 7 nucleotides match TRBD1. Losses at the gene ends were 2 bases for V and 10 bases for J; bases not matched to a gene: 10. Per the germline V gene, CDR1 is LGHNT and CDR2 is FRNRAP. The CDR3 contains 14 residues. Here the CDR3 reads CASGLPRDRNDYTF. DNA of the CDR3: TGTGCTAGTGGTTTGCCCCGGGACAGAAATGACTACACCTTC. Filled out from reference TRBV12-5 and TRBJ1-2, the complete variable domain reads DARVTQTPRHKVTEMGQEVTMRCQPILGHNTVFWYRQTMMQGLELLAYFRNRAPLDDSGMPKDRFSAEMPDATLATLKIQPSEPRDSAVYFCASGLPRDRNDYTFGSGTRLTVV.

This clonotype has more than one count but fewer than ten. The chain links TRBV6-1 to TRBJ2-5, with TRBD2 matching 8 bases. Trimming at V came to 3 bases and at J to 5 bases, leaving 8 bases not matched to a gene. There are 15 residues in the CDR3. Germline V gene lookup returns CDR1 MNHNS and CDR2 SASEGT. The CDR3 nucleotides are TGTGCCAGCAGTGACGGACTAGCAAGTTCGGAGACCCAGTACTTC. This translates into CASSDGLASSETQYF.

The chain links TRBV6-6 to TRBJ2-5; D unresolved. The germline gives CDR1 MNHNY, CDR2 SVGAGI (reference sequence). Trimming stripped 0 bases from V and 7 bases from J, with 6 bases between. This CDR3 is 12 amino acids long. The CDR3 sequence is CASSYSSPTQYF. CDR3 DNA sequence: TGTGCCAGCAGTTACTCGAGCCCGACCCAGTACTTC.

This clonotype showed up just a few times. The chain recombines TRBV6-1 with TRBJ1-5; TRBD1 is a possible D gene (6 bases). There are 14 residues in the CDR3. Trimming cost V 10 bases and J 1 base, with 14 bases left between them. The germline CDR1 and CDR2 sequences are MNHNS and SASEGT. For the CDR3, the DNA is TGTGCCACCGCCGGAGGGGGAAGCAATCAGCCCCAGCATTTT. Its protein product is CATAGGGSNQPQHF.

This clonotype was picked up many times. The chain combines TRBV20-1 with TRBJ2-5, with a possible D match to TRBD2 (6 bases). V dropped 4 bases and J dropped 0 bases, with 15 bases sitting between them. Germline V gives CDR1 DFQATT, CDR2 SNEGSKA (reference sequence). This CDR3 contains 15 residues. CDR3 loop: CSAKTRPLYQETQYF. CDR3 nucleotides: TGCAGTGCTAAGACTAGACCCCTTTACCAAGAGACCCAGTACTTC.

The DNA of the CDR3 is TGTGCCAGGGAGACGGACTACAATGAGCAGTTCTTC. It yields the protein CARETDYNEQFF. This chain links TRBV3-1 with TRBJ2-1, with unresolved D. CDR3 length: 12 residues. CDR1 and CDR2 from the germline V gene are LGHDT and YNNKEL (reference sequence). V lost 9 bases to trimming and J lost 3 bases, with 9 bases between them.

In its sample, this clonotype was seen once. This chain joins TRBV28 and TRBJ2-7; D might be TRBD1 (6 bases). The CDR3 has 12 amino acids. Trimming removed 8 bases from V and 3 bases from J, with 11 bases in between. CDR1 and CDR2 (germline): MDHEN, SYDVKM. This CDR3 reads CASAIGGYEQYF. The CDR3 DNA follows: TGTGCCAGCGCGATAGGGGGCTACGAGCAGTACTTC.

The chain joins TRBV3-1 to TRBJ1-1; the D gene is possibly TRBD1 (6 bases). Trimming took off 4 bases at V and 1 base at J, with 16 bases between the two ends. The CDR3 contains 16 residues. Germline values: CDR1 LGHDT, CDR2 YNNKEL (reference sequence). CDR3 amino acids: CASSRGGGRTNTEAFF. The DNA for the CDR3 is TGTGCCAGCAGCCGGGGCGGGGGGCGAACGAACACTGAAGCTTTCTTT.